These T cell receptor beta chains were read from a single sample in a study of beta chain features in type 1 diabetes. Here immunoSEQ multiplex PCR was the method, and the copy in TCRdb shows in-frame clones only, minus some. Of about 400,000 clones in the sample, 10% to 15% were seen once. Sequenced input: naive CD4+ T cells from blood. All receptors derive from a woman in her late teens or twenties with type 1 diabetes. Each CDR3 is given with its conserved first and last residue. Fields, in order: D gene, V gene, J gene, clone size, CDR3 protein, CDR3 DNA. D genes are given only for firm matches. A clone size is listed for some rows: how often the clone was seen (once, few, many), or a class if it is expanded.

D gene: -; V gene: TRBV7-9; J gene: TRBJ2-1; clone size: -; CDR3 protein: CASSSTYNEQFF; CDR3 DNA: TGTGCCAGCAGCTCCACTTACAATGAGCAGTTCTTC
D gene: TRBD2; V gene: TRBV7-9; J gene: TRBJ2-7; clone size: few; CDR3 protein: CASSLQAGGMYEQYF; CDR3 DNA: TGTGCCAGCAGCTTACAAGCGGGAGGGATGTACGAGCAGTACTTC
D gene: -; V gene: TRBV28; J gene: TRBJ2-3; clone size: -; CDR3 protein: CASIEGGGLRDTQYF; CDR3 DNA: TGTGCCAGCATCGAGGGGGGGGGCCTTAGAGATACGCAGTATTTT
D gene: TRBD2; V gene: TRBV7-2; J gene: TRBJ2-7; clone size: few; CDR3 protein: CASSLTSGEIEQYF; CDR3 DNA: TGTGCCAGCAGCCTGACTAGCGGGGAAATTGAGCAGTACTTC
D gene: TRBD1; V gene: TRBV7-2; J gene: TRBJ1-2; clone size: -; CDR3 protein: CASSLGAGGGYGYTF; CDR3 DNA: TGTGCCAGCAGCTTAGGAGCAGGGGGCGGCTATGGCTACACCTTC
D gene: TRBD1; V gene: TRBV5-6; J gene: TRBJ2-4; clone size: -; CDR3 protein: CASSRRPGSGGIQYF; CDR3 DNA: TGTGCCAGCAGCAGGCGCCCAGGGTCAGGGGGCATTCAGTACTTC
D gene: TRBD2; V gene: TRBV7-2; J gene: TRBJ2-1; clone size: -; CDR3 protein: CASSRGAGSTYNEQFF; CDR3 DNA: TGTGCCAGCAGCCGAGGAGCGGGATCAACCTACAATGAGCAGTTCTTC
D gene: TRBD1; V gene: TRBV5-4; J gene: TRBJ1-2; clone size: -; CDR3 protein: CASSVPGQGTYGYTF; CDR3 DNA: TGTGCCAGCAGCGTTCCGGGACAGGGGACTTATGGCTACACCTTC
D gene: -; V gene: TRBV30; J gene: TRBJ2-3; clone size: few; CDR3 protein: CAWSAPGATSTDTQYF; CDR3 DNA: TGTGCCTGGAGTGCCCCAGGGGCGACCAGCACAGATACGCAGTATTTT
D gene: TRBD1; V gene: TRBV9; J gene: TRBJ1-2; clone size: few; CDR3 protein: CASSDQTGGDYGYTF; CDR3 DNA: TGTGCCAGCAGCGACCAGACAGGGGGCGACTATGGCTACACCTTC
D gene: TRBD1; V gene: TRBV7-9; J gene: TRBJ2-7; clone size: -; CDR3 protein: CASMRNGQGQYEQYF; CDR3 DNA: TGTGCCAGCATGCGGAACGGACAGGGTCAGTACGAGCAGTACTTC
D gene: -; V gene: TRBV25-1; J gene: TRBJ1-2; clone size: -; CDR3 protein: CASSELTSRGYTF; CDR3 DNA: TGTGCCAGCAGTGAGCTAACTTCTCGTGGCTACACCTTC
D gene: -; V gene: TRBV7-2; J gene: TRBJ2-1; clone size: -; CDR3 protein: CASRPPGSSYNEQFF; CDR3 DNA: TGTGCCAGCAGACCACCGGGGTCCTCCTACAATGAGCAGTTCTTC
D gene: -; V gene: TRBV5-1; J gene: TRBJ2-7; clone size: -; CDR3 protein: CASSGGMAGSPYEQYF; CDR3 DNA: TGCGCCAGCAGCGGAGGAATGGCGGGATCCCCCTACGAGCAGTACTTC
D gene: TRBD1; V gene: TRBV5-4; J gene: TRBJ1-2; clone size: few; CDR3 protein: CASSLVTGGTGGYTF; CDR3 DNA: TGTGCCAGCAGCTTGGTCACAGGGGGTACGGGGGGCTACACCTTC
D gene: -; V gene: TRBV5-5; J gene: TRBJ2-3; clone size: -; CDR3 protein: CASAQGHDTQYF; CDR3 DNA: TGTGCCTCCGCCCAGGGGCACGATACGCAGTATTTT
D gene: -; V gene: TRBV28; J gene: TRBJ1-2; clone size: -; CDR3 protein: CASREGNYGYTF; CDR3 DNA: TGTGCCAGCAGAGAGGGAAACTATGGCTACACCTTC
D gene: -; V gene: TRBV2; J gene: TRBJ2-3; clone size: -; CDR3 protein: CAHGANTDTQYF; CDR3 DNA: TGTGCCCACGGAGCGAACACAGATACGCAGTATTTT
D gene: -; V gene: TRBV27; J gene: TRBJ2-3; clone size: few; CDR3 protein: CASSSRQGPDTQYF; CDR3 DNA: TGTGCCAGCAGTTCCCGCCAGGGCCCAGATACGCAGTATTTT
D gene: -; V gene: TRBV15; J gene: TRBJ2-2; clone size: few; CDR3 protein: CATSPLAGSGELFF; CDR3 DNA: TGTGCCACCAGCCCCCTCGCCGGGTCCGGGGAGCTGTTTTTT
D gene: TRBD2; V gene: TRBV9; J gene: TRBJ2-3; clone size: -; CDR3 protein: CASSQTSGGTDTQYF; CDR3 DNA: TGTGCCAGCAGTCAGACTAGCGGTGGCACAGATACGCAGTATTTT
D gene: -; V gene: TRBV2; J gene: TRBJ1-5; clone size: once; CDR3 protein: CASSEVREEPQHF; CDR3 DNA: TGTGCCAGCAGCGAAGTCCGGGAGGAGCCCCAGCATTTT
D gene: TRBD2; V gene: TRBV4-1; J gene: TRBJ2-3; clone size: few; CDR3 protein: CASSQDGTAGGTDTQYF; CDR3 DNA: TGCGCCAGCAGCCAAGATGGTACAGCGGGGGGCACAGATACGCAGTATTTT
D gene: TRBD2; V gene: TRBV28; J gene: TRBJ2-7; clone size: few; CDR3 protein: CASKGLAGGPNSYEQYF; CDR3 DNA: TGTGCCAGCAAGGGACTAGCGGGAGGACCCAACTCCTACGAGCAGTACTTC
D gene: TRBD1; V gene: TRBV19; J gene: TRBJ1-5; clone size: -; CDR3 protein: CASMPAGTGINQPQHF; CDR3 DNA: TGTGCCAGTATGCCAGCCGGGACAGGGATCAATCAGCCCCAGCATTTT
D gene: -; V gene: TRBV7-9; J gene: TRBJ1-2; clone size: few; CDR3 protein: CASSLGGTNYGYTF; CDR3 DNA: TGTGCCAGCAGCTTAGGGGGCACTAACTATGGCTACACCTTC
D gene: TRBD1; V gene: TRBV5-8; J gene: TRBJ1-2; clone size: -; CDR3 protein: CASSLQGEEGYTF; CDR3 DNA: TGTGCCAGCAGCTTGCAGGGGGAAGAGGGCTACACCTTC
D gene: -; V gene: TRBV19; J gene: TRBJ1-2; clone size: -; CDR3 protein: CASSIDRGNYGYTF; CDR3 DNA: TGTGCCAGTAGTATAGATCGGGGGAACTATGGCTACACCTTC
D gene: TRBD1; V gene: TRBV7-9; J gene: TRBJ1-1; clone size: -; CDR3 protein: CASSSGQVLNTEAFF; CDR3 DNA: TGTGCCAGCAGCTCGGGACAGGTATTGAACACTGAAGCTTTCTTT
D gene: -; V gene: TRBV4-3; J gene: TRBJ1-1; clone size: few; CDR3 protein: CASSQDLGRNTEAFF; CDR3 DNA: TGCGCCAGCAGCCAAGATTTGGGGCGGAACACTGAAGCTTTCTTT
D gene: TRBD1; V gene: TRBV6-5; J gene: TRBJ1-2; clone size: -; CDR3 protein: CASSRDRSRGYTF; CDR3 DNA: TGTGCCAGCAGCAGGGACAGAAGCCGTGGCTACACCTTC
D gene: TRBD1; V gene: TRBV25-1; J gene: TRBJ2-1; clone size: -; CDR3 protein: CASQSGQGANEQFF; CDR3 DNA: TGTGCCAGCCAATCGGGACAGGGGGCCAATGAGCAGTTCTTC
D gene: TRBD2; V gene: TRBV18; J gene: TRBJ2-7; clone size: few; CDR3 protein: CASSRLAGGPYEQYF; CDR3 DNA: TGTGCCAGCTCCAGACTAGCGGGGGGCCCCTACGAGCAGTACTTC
D gene: -; V gene: TRBV13; J gene: TRBJ1-1; clone size: few; CDR3 protein: CASSLRRDTEAFF; CDR3 DNA: TGTGCCAGCAGCTTGAGACGGGACACTGAAGCTTTCTTT
D gene: -; V gene: TRBV5-1; J gene: TRBJ2-3; clone size: few; CDR3 protein: CASSLQGPTDTQYF; CDR3 DNA: TGCGCCAGCAGCTTACAGGGCCCCACAGATACGCAGTATTTT
D gene: TRBD1; V gene: TRBV30; J gene: TRBJ2-7; clone size: few; CDR3 protein: CAWSRDRGDEQYF; CDR3 DNA: TGTGCCTGGAGCCGGGACAGGGGCGACGAGCAGTACTTC
D gene: -; V gene: TRBV9; J gene: TRBJ2-5; clone size: -; CDR3 protein: CASTLAPTAQETQYF; CDR3 DNA: TGTGCCAGCACCCTCGCGCCGACAGCCCAAGAGACCCAGTACTTC
D gene: TRBD2; V gene: TRBV5-1; J gene: TRBJ2-3; clone size: -; CDR3 protein: CASSLEPGLATDTQYF; CDR3 DNA: TGCGCCAGCAGCTTGGAACCGGGACTAGCGACAGATACGCAGTATTTT
D gene: -; V gene: TRBV19; J gene: TRBJ1-1; clone size: -; CDR3 protein: CASSMGGVNTEAFF; CDR3 DNA: TGTGCCAGTAGTATGGGGGGGGTGAACACTGAAGCTTTCTTT
D gene: -; V gene: TRBV13; J gene: TRBJ2-7; clone size: -; CDR3 protein: CASSGPVYEQYF; CDR3 DNA: TGTGCCAGCAGCGGTCCGGTCTACGAGCAGTACTTC
D gene: TRBD1; V gene: TRBV6-5; J gene: TRBJ2-3; clone size: few; CDR3 protein: CASSYRDRGDTQYF; CDR3 DNA: TGTGCCAGCAGTTATCGAGACAGGGGGGATACGCAGTATTTT
D gene: -; V gene: TRBV29-1; J gene: TRBJ2-7; clone size: few; CDR3 protein: CSAGRGVGEQYF; CDR3 DNA: TGCAGCGCCGGCAGGGGTGTTGGCGAGCAGTACTTC
D gene: -; V gene: TRBV6-6; J gene: TRBJ2-1; clone size: few; CDR3 protein: CASSYAGSTGEQFF; CDR3 DNA: TGTGCCAGCAGTTACGCGGGAAGCACGGGTGAGCAGTTCTTC
D gene: TRBD1; V gene: TRBV5-6; J gene: TRBJ2-1; clone size: few; CDR3 protein: CASSRQGGNEQFF; CDR3 DNA: TGTGCCAGCAGCCGACAGGGCGGGAATGAGCAGTTCTTC
D gene: TRBD2; V gene: TRBV29-1; J gene: TRBJ2-5; clone size: -; CDR3 protein: CSVGLGGFQETQYF; CDR3 DNA: TGCAGCGTAGGCCTGGGGGGGTTCCAAGAGACCCAGTACTTC
D gene: TRBD1; V gene: TRBV7-9; J gene: TRBJ2-5; clone size: -; CDR3 protein: CASSSPSWTGKSETQYF; CDR3 DNA: TGTGCCAGCAGCTCCCCATCCTGGACAGGGAAGTCGGAGACCCAGTACTTC
D gene: TRBD1; V gene: TRBV25-1; J gene: TRBJ2-7; clone size: -; CDR3 protein: CASSGTDIYEQYF; CDR3 DNA: TGTGCCAGCTCCGGGACAGATATCTACGAGCAGTACTTC
D gene: -; V gene: TRBV5-1; J gene: TRBJ2-6; clone size: -; CDR3 protein: CASSRGDTSSGANVLTF; CDR3 DNA: TGCGCCAGCAGCCGAGGGGACACCTCCTCTGGGGCCAACGTCCTGACTTTC
D gene: -; V gene: TRBV28; J gene: TRBJ2-5; clone size: -; CDR3 protein: CASSKLSLQGIETQYF; CDR3 DNA: TGTGCCAGCAGCAAACTATCCTTACAGGGAATCGAGACCCAGTACTTC
D gene: TRBD1; V gene: TRBV7-2; J gene: TRBJ1-4; clone size: -; CDR3 protein: CASSQDREREKLFF; CDR3 DNA: TGTGCCAGCAGCCAGGACAGGGAAAGGGAAAAACTGTTTTTT
D gene: TRBD2; V gene: TRBV5-1; J gene: TRBJ2-1; clone size: -; CDR3 protein: CASSLVVGGRGSGTDNEQFF; CDR3 DNA: TGCGCCAGCAGCTTGGTTGTGGGAGGTCGCGGTAGCGGGACCGACAATGAGCAGTTCTTC
D gene: -; V gene: TRBV18; J gene: TRBJ1-4; clone size: few; CDR3 protein: CASSPEVVGGEKLFF; CDR3 DNA: TGTGCCAGCTCACCGGAGGTCGTCGGCGGTGAAAAACTGTTTTTT
D gene: -; V gene: TRBV18; J gene: TRBJ2-1; clone size: -; CDR3 protein: CASSVNNEQFF; CDR3 DNA: TGTGCCAGCTCTGTAAACAATGAGCAGTTCTTC
D gene: -; V gene: TRBV14; J gene: TRBJ1-6; clone size: -; CDR3 protein: CASSQATPNSPLHF; CDR3 DNA: TGTGCCAGCAGCCAAGCGACACCGAATTCACCCCTCCACTTT
D gene: -; V gene: TRBV7-9; J gene: TRBJ1-1; clone size: few; CDR3 protein: CASSELQGNTEAFF; CDR3 DNA: TGTGCCAGCAGCGAACTACAGGGGAACACTGAAGCTTTCTTT
D gene: -; V gene: TRBV7-9; J gene: TRBJ1-2; clone size: few; CDR3 protein: CASSAGEGYGYTF; CDR3 DNA: TGTGCCAGCAGCGCAGGGGAAGGTTATGGCTACACCTTC
D gene: -; V gene: TRBV5-1; J gene: TRBJ2-7; clone size: few; CDR3 protein: CASSLAVVGPTYEQYF; CDR3 DNA: TGCGCCAGCAGCTTGGCCGTGGTCGGTCCGACCTACGAGCAGTACTTC
D gene: -; V gene: TRBV7-2; J gene: TRBJ2-1; clone size: -; CDR3 protein: CASSSHRSYNEQFF; CDR3 DNA: TGTGCCAGCAGCTCTCACAGATCCTACAATGAGCAGTTCTTC
D gene: -; V gene: TRBV7-2; J gene: TRBJ2-7; clone size: -; CDR3 protein: CASSLGRAYEQYF; CDR3 DNA: TGTGCCAGCAGCTTAGGGAGGGCCTACGAGCAGTACTTC